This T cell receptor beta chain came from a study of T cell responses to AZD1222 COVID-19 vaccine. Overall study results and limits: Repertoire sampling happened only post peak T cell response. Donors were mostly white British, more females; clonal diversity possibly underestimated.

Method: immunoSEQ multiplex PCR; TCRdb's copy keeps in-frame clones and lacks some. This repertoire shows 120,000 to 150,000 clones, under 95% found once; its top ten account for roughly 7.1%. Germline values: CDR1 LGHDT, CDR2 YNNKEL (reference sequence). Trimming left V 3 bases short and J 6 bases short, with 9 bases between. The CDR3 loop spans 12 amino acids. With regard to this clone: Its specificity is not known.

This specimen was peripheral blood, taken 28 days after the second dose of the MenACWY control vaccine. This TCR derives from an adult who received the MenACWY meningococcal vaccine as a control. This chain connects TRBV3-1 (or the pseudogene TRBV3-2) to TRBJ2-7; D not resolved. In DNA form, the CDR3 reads TGTGCCAGCAGCCACCGGTACGGCGAGCAGTACTTC. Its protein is CASSHRYGEQYF.